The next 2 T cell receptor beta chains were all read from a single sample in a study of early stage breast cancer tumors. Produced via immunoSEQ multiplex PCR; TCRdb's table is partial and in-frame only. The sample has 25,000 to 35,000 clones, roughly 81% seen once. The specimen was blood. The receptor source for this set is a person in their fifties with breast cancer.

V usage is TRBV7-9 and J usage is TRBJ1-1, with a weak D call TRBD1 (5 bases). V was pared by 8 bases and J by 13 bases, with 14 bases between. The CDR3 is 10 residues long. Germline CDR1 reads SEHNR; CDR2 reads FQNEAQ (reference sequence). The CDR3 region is CASRLGEGFF. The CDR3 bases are TGTGCCAGCCGGTTGGGGGAGGGTTTCTTT.

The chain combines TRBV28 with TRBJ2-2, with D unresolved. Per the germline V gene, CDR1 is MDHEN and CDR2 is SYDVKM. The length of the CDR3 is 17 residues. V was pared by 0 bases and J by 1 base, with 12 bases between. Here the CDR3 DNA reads TGTGCCAGCAGTTTATGGGGTGACGGGCTGAACACCGGGGAGCTGTTTTTT. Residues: CASSLWGDGLNTGELFF.